A single sample gave rise to the 10 T cell receptor beta chains below, sequenced in a study of PD-1 blockade in classical Hodgkin lymphoma. All patients experienced relapse after autologous stem cell transplantation, and brentuximab vedotin exposure was variable. The repertoire was sequenced with immunoSEQ multiplex PCR; TCRdb's copy has only in-frame clones and lacks some. The table lists tens of thousands of clones, approximately 94% of them singletons. This specimen was peripheral blood mononuclear cells (PBMCs), taken at baseline. The receptors were gathered from a human donor with classical Hodgkin lymphoma.

The rearrangement joins TRBV7-9 to TRBJ2-4; 8 nucleotides agree with TRBD1. The CDR3 consists of 15 residues. The germline CDR1 and CDR2 sequences are SEHNR and FQNEAQ (reference sequence). Trimming at V came to 1 base and at J to 7 bases, leaving 6 bases not matched to a gene. The CDR3: CASSLGTGGGNIQYF. CDR3 nucleotides: TGTGCCAGCAGCTTAGGAACAGGGGGTGGTAACATTCAGTACTTC.

The rearrangement joins TRBV11-2 to TRBJ2-3; D is ambiguous. Between the trimmed V and J ends, which lost 3 bases and 4 bases, there was a span of 5 bases. CDR1 is SGHAT, CDR2 FQNNGV, per germline. The CDR3 loop spans 12 amino acids. The CDR3 reads CASSLGSDTQYF. The CDR3 nucleotides read TGTGCCAGCAGCTTGGGTTCAGATACGCAGTATTTT.

The chain employs TRBV7-9 and TRBJ2-5; D possibly corresponds to TRBD2 (7 bases). Looked up from germline, CDR1 is SEHNR and CDR2 is FQNEAQ (reference sequence). The CDR3 is 15 residues long. The V end was cut by 6 bases, the J end by 3 bases, with 17 bases between. The CDR3 region is CASSPGVGGKETQYF. CDR3 coding DNA: TGTGCCAGCAGTCCAGGGGTCGGGGGGAAAGAGACCCAGTACTTC.

The V and J genes are TRBV14 and TRBJ2-7; weak D call: TRBD1 (5 bases). The CDR3 length is 14 residues. In germline, CDR1 is SGHDN, CDR2 FVKESK. Deletions cut 3 bases from V and 4 bases from J, with 13 bases between. The CDR3 here is CASSQGHRTYEQYF. CDR3 DNA sequence: TGTGCCAGCAGCCAGGGGCACAGGACATACGAGCAGTACTTC.

The V and J genes are TRBV5-1 and TRBJ2-2; D remains ambiguous. Germline-derived CDR1 and CDR2 are SGHRS and YFSETQ. This CDR3 is 13 amino acids long. The V gene lost 0 bases and the J gene lost 4 bases, with 4 bases spanning the gap. The CDR3: CASSLDVTGELFF. CDR3 DNA sequence: TGCGCCAGCAGCTTGGACGTCACCGGGGAGCTGTTTTTT.

A single count supports this clone. The rearrangement joins TRBV6-6 to TRBJ1-2; D remains unclear. Trimming took off 6 bases at V and 8 bases at J, with 10 bases between the two ends. CDR1 is MNHNY, CDR2 SVGAGI, per germline (reference sequence). The CDR3 loop spans 11 amino acids. In nucleotides, the CDR3 is TGTGCCAGCAGCCACCTCGGGGGCTACACCTTC. Translation gives CASSHLGGYTF.

V is TRBV27 and J is TRBJ2-1; D tentatively reads TRBD1 or TRBD2 (5 bases each). V was shortened by 2 bases and J by 4 bases, with 15 bases between the two germline ends. Per the germline V gene, CDR1 is MNHEY and CDR2 is SMNVEV (reference sequence). The CDR3 loop spans 16 amino acids. CDR3 nucleotide sequence: TGTGCCAGCAGTTTAACTTTGGGGGTAGTGTACAATGAGCAGTTCTTC. This encodes CASSLTLGVVYNEQFF.

This clone came up once. The rearrangement joins TRBV4-3 to TRBJ2-7; 10 bases are a match to TRBD2. V gave up 4 bases and J gave up 5 bases; unmatched junction bases: 11. The CDR3 has 16 residues. In germline, CDR1 is LGHNA, CDR2 YSLEER. The CDR3 is CASSPGASGSNHEQYF. The CDR3 nucleotides are TGCGCCAGCAGCCCCGGGGCTAGCGGGAGTAATCACGAGCAGTACTTC.

Only one count was recorded for this clone. CDR3 loop: CASGGTLAGHTDTQYF. CDR3 nucleotides: TGTGCCAGCGGAGGAACACTAGCGGGGCACACAGATACGCAGTATTTT. The rearrangement joins TRBV9 to TRBJ2-3, with 10 bases aligning to TRBD2. Germline V gene data show CDR1 as SGDLS and CDR2 as YYNGEE. This CDR3 has 16 residues. With 7 bases clipped from V and 2 bases from J, the junction kept 10 bases outside the gene matches.

The gene calls are TRBV28 and TRBJ2-1; the match to TRBD1 covers 7 bases. This CDR3 has 16 residues. The V gene end was trimmed by 4 bases and the J gene end by 6 bases; junction bases not matched to a gene: 12. Germline CDR1 and CDR2: MDHEN and SYDVKM. The CDR3 protein is CASSYAPGTVLNEQFF. CDR3 coding DNA: TGTGCCAGCAGTTACGCACCCGGGACAGTACTCAATGAGCAGTTCTTC.